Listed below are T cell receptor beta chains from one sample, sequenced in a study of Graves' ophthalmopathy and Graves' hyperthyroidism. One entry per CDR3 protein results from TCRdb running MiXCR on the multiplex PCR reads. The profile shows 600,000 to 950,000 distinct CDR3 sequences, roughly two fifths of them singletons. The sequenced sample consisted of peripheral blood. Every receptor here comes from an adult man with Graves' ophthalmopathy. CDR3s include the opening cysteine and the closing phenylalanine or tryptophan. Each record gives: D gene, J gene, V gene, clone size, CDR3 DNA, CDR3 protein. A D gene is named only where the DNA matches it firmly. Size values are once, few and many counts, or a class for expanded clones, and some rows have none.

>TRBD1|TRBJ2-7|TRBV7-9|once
TGTGCCAGCAGCCCTAGACAGGGGGCCCACGAGCAATACTTC
CASSPRQGAHEQYF
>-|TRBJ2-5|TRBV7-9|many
TGTGCCAGCAGCGACCTCGGGGGCCCACTGCAAGAGACCCAGTACTTC
CASSDLGGPLQETQYF
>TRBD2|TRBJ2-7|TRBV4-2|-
TGTGCCAGCAGCCAACTCGGACTAGCGGGGGCCCTGCCCTACGAGCAGTACTTC
CASSQLGLAGALPYEQYF
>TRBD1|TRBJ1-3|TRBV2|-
TGTGCCAGCCTTTCGGGACAGGGCAAGGGAAACACCATATATTTT
CASLSGQGKGNTIYF
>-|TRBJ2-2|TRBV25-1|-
TGTGCCCTGGGACATAACACCGGGGAGCTGTTTTTT
CALGHNTGELFF
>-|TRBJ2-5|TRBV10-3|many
TGTGCCATCAGTGAGTCGATTGTAGAGGGAGAGACCCAGTACTTC
CAISESIVEGETQYF
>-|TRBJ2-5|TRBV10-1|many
TGCGCCAGCAGTGGGGCGACCCAAGAGACCCAGTACTTC
CASSGATQETQYF
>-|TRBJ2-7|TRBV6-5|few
TGTGCCAGCAGTAGGGGCAGTGTCTCCTACGAGCAGTACTTC
CASSRGSVSYEQYF
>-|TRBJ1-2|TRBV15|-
TGTGCCGCCAGCAGCCCAGGACAGAACTATGGCTACACCTTC
CAASSPGQNYGYTF
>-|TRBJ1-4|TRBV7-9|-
TGCGCCAGCAGCCAGAGGGTAGGGATTGCAACTAATGAAAAACTGTTTTTT
CASSQRVGIATNEKLFF
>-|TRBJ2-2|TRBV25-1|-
TGTGCCAGCAGCGTCGGGGCTCACGGGGAGCTGTTTTTT
CASSVGAHGELFF
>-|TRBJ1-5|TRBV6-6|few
TGTGCCAGCAGTTACTCCCAATTCAATCAGCCCCAGCATTTT
CASSYSQFNQPQHF
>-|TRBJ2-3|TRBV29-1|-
TGCGGCGTTGAAGGGACACACGTAAACACAGATACGCAGTATTTT
CGVEGTHVNTDTQYF
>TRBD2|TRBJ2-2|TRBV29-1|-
TGCAGCGCCGGGACTAGCGGGGGGCTCTACACCGGGGAGCTGTTTTTT
CSAGTSGGLYTGELFF
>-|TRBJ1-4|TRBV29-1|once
TGCAGCTTATCTCTGGGACACGAAAAACTGTTTTTT
CSLSLGHEKLFF
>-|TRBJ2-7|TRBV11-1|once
TGTGCCAGCAGCTTATTTGCTAGAGTACAGGGTCGTTACGAGCAGTACTTC
CASSLFARVQGRYEQYF
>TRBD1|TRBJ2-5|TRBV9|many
TGTGCCAGCAGCCCAGGGGGCAGGGGAGAGACCCAGTACTTC
CASSPGGRGETQYF
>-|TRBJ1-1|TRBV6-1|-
TGTGCCAGCAGAGACGCAGCGGGGCAGTCTGAAGCTTTCTTT
CASRDAAGQSEAFF
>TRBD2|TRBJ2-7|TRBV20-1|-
TGCAGTGCTAGAGATCTAATAGCGGGAACCTACGAGCAGTACTTC
CSARDLIAGTYEQYF
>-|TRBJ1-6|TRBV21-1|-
TGTGCCAGCAGCACCGGGACAGGGGGCAATTCACCCCTCCACTTT
CASSTGTGGNSPLHF
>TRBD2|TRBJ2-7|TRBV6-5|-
TGTGCCAGCAGTTATCGGGGAGCGGGATCCAACCACTACGAGCAGTACTTC
CASSYRGAGSNHYEQYF
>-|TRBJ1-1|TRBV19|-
TGTGCCAGTAGTACGGACATGGGGGCTGAAGCTTTCTTT
CASSTDMGAEAFF
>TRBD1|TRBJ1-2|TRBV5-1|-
TGCGCCAGCAGCGCGGGACAGGGACGATATGGCTACACCTTC
CASSAGQGRYGYTF
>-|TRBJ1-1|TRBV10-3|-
TGTGCCAGCAGTTACTATGTCCCTGAAGCTTTCTTT
CASSYYVPEAFF
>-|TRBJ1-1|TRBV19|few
TGTGCCAGTAGGAAAGGGGCTAACACTGAAGCTTTCTTT
CASRKGANTEAFF
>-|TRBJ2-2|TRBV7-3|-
TGTGCCAGCAGCTTAGGGGGCTGGGGCACCGGGGAGCTGTTTTTT
CASSLGGWGTGELFF
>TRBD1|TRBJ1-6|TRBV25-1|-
TGTGCCAGCAGCGGACAGGGACGGCCTGGAGGTTCACCCCTCCACTTT
CASSGQGRPGGSPLHF
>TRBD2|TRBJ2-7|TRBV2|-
TGTGCCAGCATGGGGGGGTGGAACTCCTACGAGCAGTACTTC
CASMGGWNSYEQYF
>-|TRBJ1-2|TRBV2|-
TGTGCCAGCTCACCACCGGGAACTCCACGAGGCACCTTC
CASSPPGTPRGTF
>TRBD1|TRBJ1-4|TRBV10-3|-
TGTGCCATCAGTGAGGGACAGGGGAATGAAAAACTGTTTTTT
CAISEGQGNEKLFF
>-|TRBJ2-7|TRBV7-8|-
TGTGCCAGCAGCTTCCGGGACACCTCCTACGAGCAGTACTTC
CASSFRDTSYEQYF
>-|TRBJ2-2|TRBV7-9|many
TGTGCCAGCAGCTTAGGAGGACTGTCAACCGGGGAGCTGTTTTTT
CASSLGGLSTGELFF
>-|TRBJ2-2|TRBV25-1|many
TGTGCCAGCAGTGAATTGAGAGGCGGGACCGACACCGGGGAGCTGTTTTTT
CASSELRGGTDTGELFF
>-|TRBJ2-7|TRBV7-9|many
TGTGCCAGCAGCTTTACTTTAGGGGAGCAGTACTTC
CASSFTLGEQYF
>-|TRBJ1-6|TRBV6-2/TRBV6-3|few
TGTGCCAGCAGTAACCACAGGGCTAATTCACCCCTCCACTTT
CASSNHRANSPLHF
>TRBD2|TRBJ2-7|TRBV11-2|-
TGTGCCAGCAGCTTAGAACCCCGGACTAGCGGGACCGAGCAGTACTTC
CASSLEPRTSGTEQYF
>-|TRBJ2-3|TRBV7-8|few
TGTGCCAGCAGCTTAGTCCCTAGTTCAGATACGCAGTATTTT
CASSLVPSSDTQYF
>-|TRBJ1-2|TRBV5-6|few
TGTGCCTGGAAAAAGGGGGACACTACGTATGGCTACACCTTC
CAWKKGDTTYGYTF
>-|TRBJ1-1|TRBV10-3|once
TGTGCCATCAGTGAGGCCACGGGTAATGGCAGGGCTTCATCCACTGAAGCTTTCTTT
CAISEATGNGRASSTEAFF
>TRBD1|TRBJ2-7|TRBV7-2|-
TGTGCCAGCAGCCGAATGGGGACAGGCAACTACGAGGAGTACTTC
CASSRMGTGNYEEYF
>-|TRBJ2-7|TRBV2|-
TGTGCCAGCAGCCCCCGACAGGCGATGAACTACGAGCAGTACTTC
CASSPRQAMNYEQYF
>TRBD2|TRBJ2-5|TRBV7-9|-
TGTGCCAGCAGCCCCCGTGCGACTAGCGGGGGGGCTGAGACCCAGTACTTC
CASSPRATSGGAETQYF
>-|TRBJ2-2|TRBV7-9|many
TGTGCCAGCAGCTTAGTTAACGGGGAGCTGTTTTTT
CASSLVNGELFF
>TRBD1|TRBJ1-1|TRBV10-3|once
TGTGCCATCAGCGGACAGGGGGCCGGGAGCATTGAAGCTTTCTTT
CAISGQGAGSIEAFF
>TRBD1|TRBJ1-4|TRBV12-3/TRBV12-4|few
TGTGCCAGCACCGAGGACAGGGGTGATGAAAAACTGTTTTTT
CASTEDRGDEKLFF
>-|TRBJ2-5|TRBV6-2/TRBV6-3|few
TGTGCCAGCAGTTACGACGTATGGGAGACCCAGTACTTC
CASSYDVWETQYF
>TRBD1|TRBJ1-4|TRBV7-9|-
TGTGCCAGCAGCCGCGAGACAAGGACAGGGGGCGAAAAACTGTTTTTT
CASSRETRTGGEKLFF
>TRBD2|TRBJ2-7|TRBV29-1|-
TGCAGCGTTGAGGGACTAGCTTCGTCCGGCCCCTACGAGCAGTACTTC
CSVEGLASSGPYEQYF
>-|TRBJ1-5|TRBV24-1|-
TGTGCCTGGAGTGTCCGATCAGAGGGCGGGCAGCCCCAGCATTTT
CAWSVRSEGGQPQHF
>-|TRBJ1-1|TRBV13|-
TGTGCCAGCAGCGTAGGGGGGACGCCCGATGAAGCTTTCTTT
CASSVGGTPDEAFF
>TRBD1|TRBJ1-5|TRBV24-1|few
TGTGCCAGCAGCCAAGGGACAGATGATCAGCCCCAGCATTTT
CASSQGTDDQPQHF
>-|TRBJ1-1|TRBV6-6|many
TGTGCCAGCAGTTCTAACGGGAACACTGAAGCTTTCTTT
CASSSNGNTEAFF
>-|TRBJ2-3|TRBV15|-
TGTGCCACCAGCAGAGATCGTCAGTTCACAGGTACGCAGTATTTT
CATSRDRQFTGTQYF